This TCR beta chain was identified in a study of yellow fever vaccine responses in identical twins. Study-wide results and caveats: Twin vaccine T cell responses reportedly seemed partly convergent, partly personalized.

As to this clonotype: The antigen remains unidentified.

The CDR3 extends over 15 amino acids. After removal of 4 bases from V and 3 bases from J, the junction contained 3 bases not matched to a gene. In germline, CDR1 is MGHRA, CDR2 YSYEKL. TCRdb analysed the RT-PCR reads with MiXCR anew, one entry per CDR3 protein. The profile shows about 3,600 distinct CDR3 sequences, roughly two thirds of them singletons. V usage is TRBV4-1 and J usage is TRBJ2-1, with 10 positions matching TRBD2. Sequencing was performed on T cells from blood (PBMCs), unsorted or a sorted subset (not recorded which), taken before or after yellow fever vaccination (not recorded which). The receptor's source is a woman aged 18-35 years who received the yellow fever vaccine. CDR3 amino acids: CASSPLAGDYNEQFF. The CDR3 coding sequence is TGCGCCAGCAGCCCTCTAGCGGGGGACTACAATGAGCAGTTCTTC.